These 6 T cell receptor beta chains originate from one sample sequenced in a study of identical twins. TCRdb re-derived calls from the 5' RACE reads in MiXCR, one entry per CDR3 protein. Of 650,000 to 800,000 distinct CDR3 sequences in the sample, approximately 9% were seen once. The same specimen was also included in a second study, on yellow fever vaccine responses in identical twins.

Sequencing was done on a sample of PBMCs. Source of these receptors: a woman under 30 in good health.

The CDR3 bases are TGTGCCAGCAGCTTCCAGGGGTCCATAGAGCGGACGCAGTATTTT. Translating it yields CASSFQGSIERTQYF. This chain joins TRBV13 and TRBJ2-3; a weak D match, TRBD1 (6 bases). CDR1 is PRHDT and CDR2 is FYEKMQ in the germline V gene (reference sequence). V lost 3 bases and J 9 bases, leaving 19 bases between the germline ends. The CDR3 contains 15 residues.

At least ten counts were recorded for this clonotype. The chain is built from TRBV7-2 and TRBJ2-7, with 7 bases fitting TRBD1. The CDR3 consists of 16 residues. The germline CDR1 and CDR2 sequences are SGHTA and FQGNSA. V shed 6 bases and J 2 bases; nucleotides not matched to a gene: 13. CDR3 protein: CASSFNLRGGPYEQYF. Written as DNA, the CDR3 is TGTGCCAGCAGTTTTAACCTCCGAGGGGGCCCCTACGAGCAGTACTTC.

The genes are TRBV9 and TRBJ2-3; TRBD1 matches 7 bases. V lost 0 bases to trimming and J lost 2 bases; unmatched junction nucleotides: 6. Germline values: CDR1 SGDLS, CDR2 YYNGEE. The CDR3 extends over 16 amino acids. CDR3 loop: CASSVEGRGTTDTQYF. The CDR3 nucleotides are TGTGCCAGCAGCGTAGAGGGCAGGGGGACCACAGATACGCAGTATTTT.

This clonotype occurred a few times. The V and J genes are TRBV6-1 and TRBJ1-2, with a possible D match to TRBD1 (5 bases). Trimming removed 3 bases at V and 0 bases at J, with 11 bases between. This CDR3 region has 15 residues. Per germline, CDR1 MNHNS and CDR2 SASEGT. The CDR3 loop is CASSDRDRANYGYTF. CDR3 in DNA: TGTGCCAGCAGTGACCGGGACCGAGCTAACTATGGCTACACCTTC.

This rearrangement joins TRBV7-2 to TRBJ2-2, with a tentative D call TRBD1 (5 bases). V was shortened by 3 bases and J by 6 bases, with 11 bases between the two germline ends. The V gene's germline CDR1 is SGHTA and CDR2 FQGNSA. This CDR3 has 14 residues. The CDR3 sequence: CASSFTDSPGELFF. In DNA, the CDR3 is TGTGCCAGCAGCTTCACCGACAGCCCCGGGGAGCTGTTTTTT.

The sample holds a few counts of this clonotype. This chain uses TRBV28 with TRBJ2-7; either TRBD1 or TRBD2 may fit D (5 bases each). The germline V gene has CDR1 MDHEN and CDR2 SYDVKM. V was trimmed by 6 bases and J by 0 bases, leaving 15 bases between them. This CDR3 has 15 residues. The DNA for the CDR3 is TGTGCCAGCAGCACGGACGAGGGGCGCTCCTACGAGCAGTACTTC. Protein sequence: CASSTDEGRSYEQYF.